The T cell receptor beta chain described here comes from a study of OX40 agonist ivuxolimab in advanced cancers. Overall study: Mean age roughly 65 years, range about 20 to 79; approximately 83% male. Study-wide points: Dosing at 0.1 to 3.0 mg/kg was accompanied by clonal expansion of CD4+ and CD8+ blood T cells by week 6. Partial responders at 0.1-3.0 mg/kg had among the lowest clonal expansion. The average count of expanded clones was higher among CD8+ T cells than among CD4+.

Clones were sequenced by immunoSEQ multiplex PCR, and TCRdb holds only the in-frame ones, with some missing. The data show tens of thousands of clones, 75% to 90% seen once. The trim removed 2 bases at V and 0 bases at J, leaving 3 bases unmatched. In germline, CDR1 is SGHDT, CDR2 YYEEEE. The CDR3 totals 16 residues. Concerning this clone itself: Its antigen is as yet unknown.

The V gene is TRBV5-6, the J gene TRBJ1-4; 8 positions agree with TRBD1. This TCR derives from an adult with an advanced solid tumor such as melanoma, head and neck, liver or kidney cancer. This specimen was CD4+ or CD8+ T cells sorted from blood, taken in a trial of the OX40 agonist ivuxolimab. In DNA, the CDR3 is TGTGCCAGCAGCTTTGGGACAGGAGCAACTAATGAAAAACTGTTTTTT. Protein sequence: CASSFGTGATNEKLFF.